These 17 T cell receptor beta chains originate from one sample sequenced in a study of CD8 T cells in ankylosing spondylitis. TCRdb analysed the 5' RACE reads with MiXCR anew, one entry per CDR3 protein. The profile shows about 130,000 distinct CDR3 sequences, approximately 9.9% of them singletons. Sample: blood, either unsorted or a sorted T cell fraction (not recorded which). The receptor set was obtained from a male donor with ankylosing spondylitis or in good health (not recorded which).

This clonotype was seen repeatedly, ten times or more. CDR3 residues: CASSETRQSGQPQHF. The CDR3 coding sequence is TGTGCCAGCAGCGAAACAAGACAGTCCGGGCAGCCCCAGCATTTT. The rearrangement joins TRBV7-3 to TRBJ1-5; tentatively, D is TRBD1 (5 bases). V gave up 5 bases and J gave up 7 bases, with 18 bases separating them. Germline CDR1 is SGHTA and CDR2 is FQGTGA. This CDR3 contains 15 residues. Based on the CDR3 plus reference TRBV7-3 and TRBJ1-5, the full variable domain is GAGVSQTPSNKVTEKGKYVELRCDPISGHTALYWYRQSLGQGPEFLIYFQGTGAADDSGLPNDRFFAVRPEGSVSTLKIQRTERGDSAVYLCASSETRQSGQPQHFGDGTRLSIL.

This clonotype was observed a few times. This chain links TRBV18 with TRBJ1-5, with D maybe TRBD1 (5 bases). The germline CDR1 and CDR2 sequences are KGHSH and LQKENI. Trimming took 4 bases from V and 4 from J, leaving 14 bases between them. This CDR3 has 15 residues. The CDR3 DNA is TGTGCCAGCTCACTCGCCCCCGGGGGGAATCAGCCCCAGCATTTT. This translates into CASSLAPGGNQPQHF.

This clonotype was seen a few times. This chain connects TRBV7-9 to TRBJ2-7; 9 bases align to TRBD1. The CDR3 totals 14 residues. J was trimmed by 6 bases and V by 5 bases; bases with no gene match: 8. The germline V gene encodes CDR1 SEHNR and CDR2 FQNEAQ (reference sequence). CDR3 in amino acids: CASSPRDRVGEQYF. The CDR3 nucleotides read TGTGCCAGCAGCCCACGGGACAGGGTTGGCGAGCAGTACTTC.

This clonotype was counted at least ten times. This chain links TRBV6-1 with TRBJ2-5; D remains ambiguous. V was cut by 6 bases and J by 5 bases, with 16 bases left in between. The germline V gene encodes CDR1 MNHNS and CDR2 SASEGT. The CDR3 runs 14 residues. The CDR3 reads CASRPPIAGETQYF. CDR3 bases: TGTGCCAGCAGGCCCCCCATTGCTGGGGAGACCCAGTACTTC.

This clonotype has a count of ten or more. The gene calls are TRBV20-1 and TRBJ2-7; 10 bases are a match to TRBD2. This CDR3 has 19 amino acids. J lost 4 bases, V lost 6 bases, and 24 bases had no gene match. CDR1 is DFQATT, CDR2 SNEGSKA, per germline (reference sequence). The CDR3 here is CSALSRSSGSGLLLYEQYF. As DNA, the CDR3 is TGCAGTGCCCTTAGTCGGTCTAGCGGGAGTGGTCTCCTGTTGTACGAGCAGTACTTC.

This clonotype was counted many times. The rearrangement joins TRBV6-5 to TRBJ2-3, with 9 bases matching TRBD2. V dropped 4 bases and J dropped 5; count of bases not matched to a gene: 7. The CDR3 is 15 amino acids. Germline CDR1 MNHEY, CDR2 SVGAGI. The CDR3 loop is CASSLIAGVKDTQYF. CDR3 DNA: TGTGCCAGCAGTTTGATAGCGGGAGTGAAAGATACGCAGTATTTT.

In this sample, this clonotype turned up many times. This sequence joins TRBV29-1 and TRBJ2-7, with D perhaps TRBD1 (6 bases). This CDR3 comprises 15 residues. Trimming removed 4 bases at V and 0 bases at J, with 16 bases between. The germline V gene has CDR1 SQVTM and CDR2 ANQGSEA. CDR3 amino acids: CSVGPGHLSSYEQYF. In DNA form, the CDR3 reads TGCAGCGTTGGCCCGGGACACCTTAGCTCCTACGAGCAGTACTTC.

This clonotype was seen at least ten times. The rearrangement uses TRBV2 and TRBJ2-1, with TRBD2 identical over 7 bases. Germline CDR1 and CDR2: SNHLY and FYNNEI. The CDR3 totals 15 residues. J was trimmed by 6 bases and V by 0 bases; bases with no gene match: 5. The CDR3 DNA reads TGTGCCAGCAGTGAAGCTCGTCTAGCGGTCAATGAGCAGTTCTTC. Its protein is CASSEARLAVNEQFF. The complete variable domain, with remaining parts taken from reference TRBV2 and TRBJ2-1, reads EPEVTQTPSHQVTQMGQEVILRCVPISNHLYFYWYRQILGQKVEFLVSFYNNEISEKSEIFDDQFSVERPDGSNFTLKIRSTKLEDSAMYFCASSEARLAVNEQFFGPGTRLTVL.

This clonotype was counted ten times or more. V and J are TRBV29-1 and TRBJ2-7; the match to TRBD1 covers 7 bases. From germline, CDR1 is SQVTM and CDR2 ANQGSEA. Trimming at V came to 4 bases and at J to 2 bases, leaving 8 bases not matched to a gene. This CDR3 comprises 14 residues. The chain's CDR3 is CSVGGQASPYEQYF. DNA of the CDR3: TGCAGCGTTGGCGGACAGGCTAGTCCCTACGAGCAGTACTTC.

This clonotype appeared a few times. V gene TRBV12-3 or TRBV12-4 combines with J gene TRBJ2-2; D ambiguous. Deletions cut 2 bases from V and 2 bases from J, with 9 bases between. CDR3 length: 15 amino acids. Here the CDR3 reads CASSLQQHNTGELFF. CDR3 nucleotides: TGTGCCAGCAGTTTACAACAGCACAACACCGGGGAGCTGTTTTTT.

This clonotype has a count of ten or more. The chain's CDR3 is CASSFGGLAPSSYEQYF. The DNA of the CDR3 is TGCGCCAGCAGCTTCGGTGGACTAGCTCCTAGCTCCTACGAGCAGTACTTC. The chain links TRBV5-1 to TRBJ2-7; TRBD2 agrees at 8 bases. The CDR3 is made up of 17 amino acids. Germline lookup yields CDR1 SGHRS and CDR2 YFSETQ. Unmatched junction bases numbered 10, after V lost 2 bases and J lost 0 bases.

This clonotype showed up just a few times. The V gene is TRBV5-1, the J gene TRBJ1-2; maybe TRBD1 (6 bases). Germline CDR1 reads SGHRS; CDR2 reads YFSETQ. The V end lost 4 bases, the J end lost 0 bases, and 13 bases lay between the germline ends. The CDR3 has 15 amino acids. This CDR3 is CASSTLTGSNYGYTF. In nucleotides, the CDR3 is TGCGCCAGCAGCACCCTGACAGGCTCTAACTATGGCTACACCTTC.

The table lists this clonotype with a few counts. J is TRBJ1-1 and V is TRBV29-1; D remains unclear. Per the germline V gene, CDR1 is SQVTM and CDR2 is ANQGSEA. V was clipped by 2 bases and J by 2 bases, with 9 bases between them. The CDR3 runs to 13 residues. The DNA for the CDR3 is TGCAGCGTTGAAAGCCAGTTTAACACTGAAGCTTTCTTT. Translating it yields CSVESQFNTEAFF. Based on the CDR3 plus reference TRBV29-1 and TRBJ1-1, the full variable domain is SAVISQKPSRDICQRGTSLTIQCQVDSQVTMMFWYRQQPGQSLTLIATANQGSEATYESGFVIDKFPISRPNLTFSTLTVSNMSPEDSSIYLCSVESQFNTEAFFGQGTRLTVV.

Points on this clonotype: This may arise from a read error, as a much more abundant clone is one base away. This chain connects TRBV12-3 or TRBV12-4 to TRBJ2-5, with D tentatively TRBD1 or TRBD2 (5 bases each). The CDR3 has 14 amino acids. The CDR3, as DNA: TGTGCCAGCAGCCAGGGACGTATCCAAGAGCCCCAGTACTTC. It encodes CASSQGRIQEPQYF.

In this sample, this clonotype turned up many times. The V call is TRBV7-9, the J call TRBJ2-1; 7 positions match TRBD1. The CDR3 sequence is 15 residues long. Trimming removed 3 bases from V and 5 bases from J; junction bases left unmatched: 7. The germline V gene encodes CDR1 SEHNR and CDR2 FQNEAQ (reference sequence). The CDR3, as DNA: TGTGCCAGCAGCTTTCCCGCTACAGGGGACAATGAGCAGTTCTTC. Residues: CASSFPATGDNEQFF.

The rearrangement joins TRBV5-1 to TRBJ2-3, with D hard to call. This CDR3 is built from 14 residues. Between the trimmed V and J ends, which lost 0 bases and 4 bases, there was a span of 9 bases. Germline CDR1 is SGHRS and CDR2 is YFSETQ. The CDR3 region is CASSLASFADTQYF. The DNA for the CDR3 is TGCGCCAGCAGCTTGGCCAGCTTCGCAGATACGCAGTATTTT. Variable domain in full (rest from reference TRBV5-1 and TRBJ2-3): KAGVTQTPRYLIKTRGQQVTLSCSPISGHRSVSWYQQTPGQGLQFLFEYFSETQRNKGNFPGRFSGRQFSNSRSEMNVSTLELGDSALYLCASSLASFADTQYFGPGTRLTVL.

This clonotype was recorded many times. The rearrangement uses TRBV6-1 and TRBJ2-1; 9 nucleotides agree with TRBD1. CDR1 and CDR2 from the germline V gene are MNHNS and SASEGT. The ends lost 6 bases at V and 9 bases at J; junction bases unmatched: 12. There are 15 residues in the CDR3. The CDR3 nucleotides are TGTGCCAGCAGCCCTACCGGGACAGGGTTCTTTGAGCAGTTCTTC. Protein: CASSPTGTGFFEQFF.